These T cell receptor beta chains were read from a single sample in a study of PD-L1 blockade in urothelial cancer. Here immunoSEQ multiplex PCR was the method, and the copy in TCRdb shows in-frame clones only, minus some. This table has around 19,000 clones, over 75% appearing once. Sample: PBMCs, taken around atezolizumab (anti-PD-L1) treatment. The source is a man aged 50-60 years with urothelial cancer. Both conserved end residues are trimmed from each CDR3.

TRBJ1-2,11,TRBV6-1,ASSESLRRGYT
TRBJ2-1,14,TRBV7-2,ASSLAGAGVVNEQF
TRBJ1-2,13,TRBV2,ASNRDRGAGYGYT
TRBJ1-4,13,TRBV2,ASSLQGAANEKLF
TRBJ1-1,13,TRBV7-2,ASSFSVLKNTEAF
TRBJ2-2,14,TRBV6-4,ASSDSTEGDTGELF
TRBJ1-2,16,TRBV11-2,ASSRLVPTSHGGYGYT
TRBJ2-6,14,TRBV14,ASSHFRKAGANVLT
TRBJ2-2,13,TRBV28,ASRGGTYRTGELF
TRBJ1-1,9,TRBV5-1,ASSSQNRAF
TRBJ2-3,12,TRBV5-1,ASRRGAQADTQY
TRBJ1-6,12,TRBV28,ASTPSSYNSPLH
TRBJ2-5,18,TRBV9,ASSPRGGGGVSGRQETQY
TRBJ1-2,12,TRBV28,ASSSPLNHYGYT
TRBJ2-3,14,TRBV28,ASSLIGTGSTDTQY
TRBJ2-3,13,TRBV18,ASSSSGTGMSAQY
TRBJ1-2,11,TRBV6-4,ASSDLTGDGYT
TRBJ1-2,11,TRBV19,ASNEHPGGGYT
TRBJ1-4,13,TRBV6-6,ASAASGGTNEKLF
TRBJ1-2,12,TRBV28,ASSQTPTVYGYT
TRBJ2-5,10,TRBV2,ASSTGGETQY
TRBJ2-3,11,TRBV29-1,SATTGWTDTQY
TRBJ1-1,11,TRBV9,ASSVGGQGEAF
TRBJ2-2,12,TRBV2,ASSGTLNTGELF
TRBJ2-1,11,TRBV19,ASSISGLNEQF
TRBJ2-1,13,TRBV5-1,ASSGGENSYNEQF
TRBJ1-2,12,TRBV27,ASSSTLTNYGYT